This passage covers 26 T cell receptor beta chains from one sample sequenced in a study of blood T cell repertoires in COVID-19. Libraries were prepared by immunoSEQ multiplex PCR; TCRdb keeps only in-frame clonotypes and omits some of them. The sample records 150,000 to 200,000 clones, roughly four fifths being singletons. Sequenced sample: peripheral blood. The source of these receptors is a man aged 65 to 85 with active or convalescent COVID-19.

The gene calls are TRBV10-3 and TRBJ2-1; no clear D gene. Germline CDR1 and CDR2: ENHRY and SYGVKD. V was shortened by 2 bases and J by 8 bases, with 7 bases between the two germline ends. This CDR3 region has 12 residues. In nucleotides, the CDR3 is TGTGCCATCAGTGAGGAGGAGTATGAGCAGTTCTTC. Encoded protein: CAISEEEYEQFF.

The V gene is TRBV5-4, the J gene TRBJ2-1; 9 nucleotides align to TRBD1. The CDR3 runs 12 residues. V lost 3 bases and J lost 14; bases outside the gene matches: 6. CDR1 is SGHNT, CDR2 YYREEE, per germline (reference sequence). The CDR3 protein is CASSWDRENEFF. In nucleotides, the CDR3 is TGTGCCAGCAGCTGGGACAGGGAGAACGAGTTCTTC.

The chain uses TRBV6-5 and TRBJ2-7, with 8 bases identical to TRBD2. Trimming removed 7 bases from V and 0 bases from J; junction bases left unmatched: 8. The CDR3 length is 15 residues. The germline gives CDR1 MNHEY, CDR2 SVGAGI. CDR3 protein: CASNPGGDLSYEQYF. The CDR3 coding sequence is TGTGCCAGCAATCCCGGGGGGGACCTCTCCTACGAGCAGTACTTC.

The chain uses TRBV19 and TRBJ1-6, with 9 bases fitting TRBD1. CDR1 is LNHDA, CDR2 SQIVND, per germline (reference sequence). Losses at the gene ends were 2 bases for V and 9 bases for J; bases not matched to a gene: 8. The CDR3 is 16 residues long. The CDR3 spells CASSIIMGQGSSPLHF. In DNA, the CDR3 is TGTGCCAGTAGTATAATAATGGGACAGGGCAGTTCACCCCTCCACTTT. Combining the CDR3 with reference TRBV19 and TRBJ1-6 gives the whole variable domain DGGITQSPKYLFRKEGQNVTLSCEQNLNHDAMYWYRQDPGQGLRLIYYSQIVNDFQKGDIAEGYSVSREKKESFPLTVTSAQKNPTAFYLCASSIIMGQGSSPLHFGNGTRLTVT.

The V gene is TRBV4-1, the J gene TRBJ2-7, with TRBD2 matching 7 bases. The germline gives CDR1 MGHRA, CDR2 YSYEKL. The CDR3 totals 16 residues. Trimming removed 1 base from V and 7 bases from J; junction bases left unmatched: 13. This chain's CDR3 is CASSQGSRGRVGEQYF. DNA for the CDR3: TGCGCCAGCAGCCAAGGTAGTAGAGGGAGGGTTGGGGAGCAGTACTTC.

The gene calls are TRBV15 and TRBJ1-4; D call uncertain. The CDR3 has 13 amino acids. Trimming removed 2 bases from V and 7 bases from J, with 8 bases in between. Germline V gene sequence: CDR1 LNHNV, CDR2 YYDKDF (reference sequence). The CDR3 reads CATSRSRPEKLFF. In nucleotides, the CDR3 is TGTGCCACCAGCAGAAGCAGGCCTGAAAAACTGTTTTTT.

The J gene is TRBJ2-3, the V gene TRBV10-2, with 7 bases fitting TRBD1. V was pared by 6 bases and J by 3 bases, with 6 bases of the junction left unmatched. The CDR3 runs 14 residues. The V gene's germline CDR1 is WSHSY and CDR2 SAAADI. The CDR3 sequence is CASRTGSRTDTQYF. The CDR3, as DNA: TGCGCCAGCAGGACAGGGAGTCGGACAGATACGCAGTATTTT.

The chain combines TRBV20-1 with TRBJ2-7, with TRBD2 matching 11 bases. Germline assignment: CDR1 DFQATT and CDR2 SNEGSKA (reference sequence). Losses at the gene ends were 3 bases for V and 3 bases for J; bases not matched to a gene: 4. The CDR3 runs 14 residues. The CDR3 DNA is TGCAGTGCTAGTCCTAGCGGGAGGAACTACGAGCAGTACTTC. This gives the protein CSASPSGRNYEQYF.

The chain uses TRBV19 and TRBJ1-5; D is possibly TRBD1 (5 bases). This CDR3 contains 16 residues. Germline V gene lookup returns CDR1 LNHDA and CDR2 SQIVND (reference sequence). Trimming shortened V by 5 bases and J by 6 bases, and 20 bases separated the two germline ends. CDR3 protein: CASSSPERDGGQPQHF. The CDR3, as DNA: TGTGCCAGTAGTTCCCCGGAGCGGGACGGTGGTCAGCCCCAGCATTTT.

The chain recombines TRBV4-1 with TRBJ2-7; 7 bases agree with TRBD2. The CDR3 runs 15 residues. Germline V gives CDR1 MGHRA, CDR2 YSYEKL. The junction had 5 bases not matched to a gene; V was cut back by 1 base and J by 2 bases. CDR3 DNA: TGCGCCAGCAGCCAAGGGCTAGCGGTGGCCTACGAGCAGTACTTC. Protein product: CASSQGLAVAYEQYF.

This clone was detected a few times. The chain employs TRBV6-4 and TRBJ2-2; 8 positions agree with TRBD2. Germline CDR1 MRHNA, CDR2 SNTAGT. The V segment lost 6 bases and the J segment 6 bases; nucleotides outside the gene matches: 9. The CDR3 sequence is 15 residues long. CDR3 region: CASRPGLGSSGELFF. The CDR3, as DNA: TGTGCCAGCAGACCGGGACTAGGGTCCTCCGGGGAGCTGTTTTTT.

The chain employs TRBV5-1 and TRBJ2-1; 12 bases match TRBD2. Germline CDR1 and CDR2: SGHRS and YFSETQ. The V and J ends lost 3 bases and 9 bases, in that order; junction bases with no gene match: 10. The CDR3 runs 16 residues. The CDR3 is CASSSGASGGAGEQFF. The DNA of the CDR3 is TGCGCCAGCAGCTCCGGGGCTAGCGGGGGGGCCGGTGAGCAGTTCTTC.

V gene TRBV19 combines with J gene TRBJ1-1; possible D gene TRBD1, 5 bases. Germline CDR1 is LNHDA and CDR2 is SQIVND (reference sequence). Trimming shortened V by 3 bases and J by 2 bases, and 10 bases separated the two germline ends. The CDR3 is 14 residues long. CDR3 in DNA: TGTGCCAGTAGTATCTCGACAGCAAACACTGAAGCTTTCTTT. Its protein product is CASSISTANTEAFF.

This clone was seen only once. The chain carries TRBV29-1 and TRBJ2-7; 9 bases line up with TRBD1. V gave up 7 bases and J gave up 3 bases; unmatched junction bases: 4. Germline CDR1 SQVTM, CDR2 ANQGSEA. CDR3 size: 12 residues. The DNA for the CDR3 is TGCAGCGGCGGGACAGGGATCTACGAGCAGTACTTC. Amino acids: CSGGTGIYEQYF.

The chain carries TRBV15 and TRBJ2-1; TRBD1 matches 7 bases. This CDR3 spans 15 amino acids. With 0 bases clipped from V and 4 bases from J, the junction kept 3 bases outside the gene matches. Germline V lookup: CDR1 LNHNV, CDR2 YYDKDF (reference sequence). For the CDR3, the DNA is TGTGCCACCAGCAGAGACGGGACAGAGTACAATGAGCAGTTCTTC. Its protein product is CATSRDGTEYNEQFF.

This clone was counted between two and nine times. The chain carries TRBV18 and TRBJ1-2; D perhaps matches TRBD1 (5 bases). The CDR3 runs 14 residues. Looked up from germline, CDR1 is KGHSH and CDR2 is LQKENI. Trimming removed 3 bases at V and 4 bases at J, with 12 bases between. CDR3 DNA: TGTGCCAGCTCACCGGGACGGGACTTCTATGGCTACACCTTC. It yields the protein CASSPGRDFYGYTF.

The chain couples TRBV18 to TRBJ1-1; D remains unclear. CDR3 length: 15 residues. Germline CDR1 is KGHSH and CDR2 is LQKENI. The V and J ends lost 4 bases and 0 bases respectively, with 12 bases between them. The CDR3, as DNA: TGTGCCAGCTCACAAAACGGAGCCATGAACACTGAAGCTTTCTTT. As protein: CASSQNGAMNTEAFF. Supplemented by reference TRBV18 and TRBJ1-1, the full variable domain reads NAGVMQNPRHLVRRRGQEARLRCSPMKGHSHVYWYRQLPEEGLKFMVYLQKENIIDESGMPKERFSAEFPKEGPSILRIQQVVRGDSAAYFCASSQNGAMNTEAFFGQGTRLTVV.

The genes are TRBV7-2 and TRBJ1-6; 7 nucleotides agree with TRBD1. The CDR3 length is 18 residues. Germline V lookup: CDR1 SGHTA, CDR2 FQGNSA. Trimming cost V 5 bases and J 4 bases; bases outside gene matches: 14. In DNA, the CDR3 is TGTGCCAGCAGCCCTAGGGGGCGACAGTTCCGGTATAATTCACCCCTCCACTTT. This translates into CASSPRGRQFRYNSPLHF.

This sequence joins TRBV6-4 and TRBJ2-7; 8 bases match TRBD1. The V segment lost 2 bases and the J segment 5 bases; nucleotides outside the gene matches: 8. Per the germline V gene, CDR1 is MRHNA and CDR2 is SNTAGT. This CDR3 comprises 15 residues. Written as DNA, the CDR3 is TGTGCCAGCAGTGACGGAGCAGGGGGCATGGACGAGCAGTACTTC. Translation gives CASSDGAGGMDEQYF.

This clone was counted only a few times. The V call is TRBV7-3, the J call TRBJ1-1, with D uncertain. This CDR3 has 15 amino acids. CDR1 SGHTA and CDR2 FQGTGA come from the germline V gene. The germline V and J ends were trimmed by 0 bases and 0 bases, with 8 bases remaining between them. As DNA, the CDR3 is TGTGCCAGCAGCTTAACGCCGGGAGTGAACACTGAAGCTTTCTTT. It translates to CASSLTPGVNTEAFF. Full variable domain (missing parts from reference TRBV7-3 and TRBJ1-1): GAGVSQTPSNKVTEKGKYVELRCDPISGHTALYWYRQSLGQGPEFLIYFQGTGAADDSGLPNDRFFAVRPEGSVSTLKIQRTERGDSAVYLCASSLTPGVNTEAFFGQGTRLTVV.

The CDR3 DNA sequence: TGTGCCAGCTCACCACTTAGTACGGGCACCGGGGAGCTGTTTTTT. Translated: CASSPLSTGTGELFF. The chain recombines TRBV18 with TRBJ2-2; D uncertain. CDR1 and CDR2 (germline): KGHSH, LQKENI. The V gene lost 1 base and the J gene lost 4 bases, with 10 bases spanning the gap. This CDR3 spans 15 amino acids.

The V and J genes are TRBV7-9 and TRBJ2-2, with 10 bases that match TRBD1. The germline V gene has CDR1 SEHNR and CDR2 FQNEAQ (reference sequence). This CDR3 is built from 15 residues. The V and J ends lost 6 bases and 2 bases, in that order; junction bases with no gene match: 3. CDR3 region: CASSWTGGNTGELFF. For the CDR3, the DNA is TGTGCCAGCAGTTGGACAGGGGGTAACACCGGGGAGCTGTTTTTT.

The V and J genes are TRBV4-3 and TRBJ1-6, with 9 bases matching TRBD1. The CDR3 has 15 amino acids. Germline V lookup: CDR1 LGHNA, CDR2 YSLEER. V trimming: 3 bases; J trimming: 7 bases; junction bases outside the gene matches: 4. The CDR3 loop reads CASSHVGTGNSPLHF. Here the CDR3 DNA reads TGCGCCAGCAGCCATGTCGGGACAGGGAATTCACCCCTCCACTTT.

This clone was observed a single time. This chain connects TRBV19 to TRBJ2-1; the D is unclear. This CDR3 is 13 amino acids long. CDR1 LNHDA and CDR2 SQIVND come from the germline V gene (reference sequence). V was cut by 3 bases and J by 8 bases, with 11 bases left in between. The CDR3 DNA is TGTGCCAGTAGTATTCGGCGGCTCGATGAGCAGTTCTTC. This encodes CASSIRRLDEQFF.

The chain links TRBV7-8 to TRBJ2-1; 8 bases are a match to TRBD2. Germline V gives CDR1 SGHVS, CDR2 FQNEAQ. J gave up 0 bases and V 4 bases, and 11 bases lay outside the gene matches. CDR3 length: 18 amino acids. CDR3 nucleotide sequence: TGTGCCAGCAGCTCTCGGGCGGGAGGTACCGACTCCTACAATGAGCAGTTCTTC. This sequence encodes CASSSRAGGTDSYNEQFF.

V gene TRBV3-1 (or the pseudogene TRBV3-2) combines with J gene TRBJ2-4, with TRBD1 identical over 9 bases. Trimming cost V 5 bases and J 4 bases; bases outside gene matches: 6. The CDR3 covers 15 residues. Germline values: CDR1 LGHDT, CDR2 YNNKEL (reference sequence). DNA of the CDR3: TGTGCCAGCAGCAGACAGGGGGGAGAAAAAAACATTCAGTACTTC. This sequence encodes CASSRQGGEKNIQYF.